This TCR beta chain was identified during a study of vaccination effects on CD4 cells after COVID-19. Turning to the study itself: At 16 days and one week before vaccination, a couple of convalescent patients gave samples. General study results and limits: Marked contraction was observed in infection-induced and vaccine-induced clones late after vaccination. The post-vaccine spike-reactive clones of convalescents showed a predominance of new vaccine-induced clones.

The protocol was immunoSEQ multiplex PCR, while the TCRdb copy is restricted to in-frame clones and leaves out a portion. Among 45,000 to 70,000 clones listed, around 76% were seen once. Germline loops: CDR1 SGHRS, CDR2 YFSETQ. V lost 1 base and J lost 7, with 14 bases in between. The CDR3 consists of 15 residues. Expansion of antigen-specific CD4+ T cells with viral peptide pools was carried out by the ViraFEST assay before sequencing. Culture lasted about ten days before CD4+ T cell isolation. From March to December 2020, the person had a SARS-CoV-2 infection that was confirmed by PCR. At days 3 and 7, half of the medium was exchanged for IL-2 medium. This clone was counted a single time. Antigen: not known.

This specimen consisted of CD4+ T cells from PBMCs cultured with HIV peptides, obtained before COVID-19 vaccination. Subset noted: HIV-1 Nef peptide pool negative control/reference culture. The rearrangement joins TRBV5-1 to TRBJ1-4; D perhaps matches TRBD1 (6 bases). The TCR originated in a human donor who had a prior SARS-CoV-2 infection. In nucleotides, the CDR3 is TGCGCCAGCAGCTTGAACAGGGTTAGCGCTGAAAAACTGTTTTTT. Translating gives CASSLNRVSAEKLFF.